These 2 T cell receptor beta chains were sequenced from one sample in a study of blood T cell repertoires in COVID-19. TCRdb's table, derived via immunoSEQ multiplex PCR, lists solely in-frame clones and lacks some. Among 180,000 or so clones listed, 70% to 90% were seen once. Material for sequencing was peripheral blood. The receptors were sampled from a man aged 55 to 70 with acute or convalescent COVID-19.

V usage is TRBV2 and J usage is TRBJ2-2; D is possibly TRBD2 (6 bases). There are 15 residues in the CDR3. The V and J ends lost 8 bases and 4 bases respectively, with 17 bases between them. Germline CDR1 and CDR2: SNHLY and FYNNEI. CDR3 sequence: CASFKSLAPTGELFF. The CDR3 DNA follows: TGTGCCAGCTTCAAATCTCTAGCGCCCACCGGGGAGCTGTTTTTT.

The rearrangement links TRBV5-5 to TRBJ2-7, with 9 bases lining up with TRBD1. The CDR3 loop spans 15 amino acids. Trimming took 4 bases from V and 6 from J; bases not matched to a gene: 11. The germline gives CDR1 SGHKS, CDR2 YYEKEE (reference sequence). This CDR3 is CASSSFTGQGPEQYF. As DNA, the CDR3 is TGTGCCAGCAGCAGTTTTACGGGACAGGGCCCCGAGCAGTACTTC.